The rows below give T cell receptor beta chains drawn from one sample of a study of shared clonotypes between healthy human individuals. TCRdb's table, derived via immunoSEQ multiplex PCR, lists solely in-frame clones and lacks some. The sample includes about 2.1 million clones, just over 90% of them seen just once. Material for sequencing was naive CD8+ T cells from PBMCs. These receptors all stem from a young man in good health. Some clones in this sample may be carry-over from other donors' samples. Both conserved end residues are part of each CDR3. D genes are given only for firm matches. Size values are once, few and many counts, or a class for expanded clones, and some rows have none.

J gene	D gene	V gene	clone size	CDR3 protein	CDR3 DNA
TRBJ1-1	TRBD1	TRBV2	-	CASRGQGNTEAFF	TGTGCCAGCAGAGGACAGGGGAACACTGAAGCTTTCTTT
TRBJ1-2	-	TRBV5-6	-	CASSLEAGNGYTF	TGTGCCAGCAGCTTGGAGGCAGGGAATGGCTACACCTTC
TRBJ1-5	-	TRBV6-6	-	CASSYRAGDQPQHF	TGTGCCAGCAGTTACCGCGCGGGAGATCAGCCCCAGCATTTT
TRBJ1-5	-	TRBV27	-	CASSGGPHLWPQHF	TGTGCCAGCAGTGGGGGCCCCCATTTGTGGCCCCAGCATTTT
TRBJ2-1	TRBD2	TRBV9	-	CASSVSGGPIYNEQFF	TGTGCCAGCAGCGTGTCGGGAGGGCCGATCTACAATGAGCAGTTCTTC
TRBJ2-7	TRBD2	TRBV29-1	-	CSVGSGRSYEQYF	TGCAGCGTAGGTAGCGGGAGATCCTACGAGCAGTACTTC
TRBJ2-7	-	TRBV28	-	CASSSQEEQYF	TGTGCCAGCAGTTCCCAAGAGGAGCAGTACTTC
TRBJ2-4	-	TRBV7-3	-	CASSRTTGNIQYF	TGTGCCAGCAGCCGTACTACGGGGAACATTCAGTACTTC
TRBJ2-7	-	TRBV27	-	CASSLFRGLHEQYF	TGTGCCAGCAGTTTATTTAGAGGGCTCCACGAGCAGTACTTC
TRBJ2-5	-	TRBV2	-	CASSEGKGGETQYF	TGTGCCAGCAGTGAGGGCAAGGGCGGAGAGACCCAGTACTTC
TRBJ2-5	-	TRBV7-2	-	CASSPSLGETQYF	TGTGCCAGCAGCCCATCCCTAGGGGAGACCCAGTACTTC
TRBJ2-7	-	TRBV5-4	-	CASANGPDEQYF	TGTGCCAGTGCCAACGGGCCCGACGAGCAGTACTTC
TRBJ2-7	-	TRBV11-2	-	CASSQTDYYEQYF	TGTGCCAGCAGCCAAACAGACTACTACGAGCAGTACTTC
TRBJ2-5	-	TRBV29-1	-	CSVDLPFGTQYF	TGCAGCGTTGACCTACCCTTCGGGACCCAGTACTTC
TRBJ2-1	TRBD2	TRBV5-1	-	CASSLESLAGVGEQFF	TGCGCCAGCAGCTTGGAGTCCCTAGCGGGAGTAGGTGAGCAGTTCTTC
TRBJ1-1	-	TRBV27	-	CASSPRVDATEAFF	TGTGCCAGCAGCCCGAGGGTGGACGCGACTGAAGCTTTCTTT
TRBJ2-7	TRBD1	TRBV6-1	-	CASSSRGTGGYEQYF	TGTGCCAGCAGCTCCCGGGGGACAGGGGGCTACGAGCAGTACTTC
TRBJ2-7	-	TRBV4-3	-	CASSQDALLGDEQYF	TGCGCCAGCAGCCAGGACGCTCTACTAGGAGACGAGCAGTACTTC
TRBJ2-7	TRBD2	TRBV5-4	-	CASSHLLAGGPPGYEQYF	TGCGCCAGCAGCCACCTACTAGCGGGAGGGCCGCCGGGTTACGAGCAGTACTTC
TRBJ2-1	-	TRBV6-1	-	CASSEELLSSYNEQFF	TGTGCCAGCAGTGAAGAACTCCTAAGCTCCTACAATGAGCAGTTCTTC
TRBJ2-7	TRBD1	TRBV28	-	CASSFRDSPYEQYF	TGTGCCAGCAGCTTCCGGGACAGCCCCTACGAGCAGTACTTC
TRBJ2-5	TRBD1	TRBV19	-	CASSAQTGRWETQYF	TGTGCCAGTAGTGCCCAGACAGGGCGGTGGGAGACCCAGTACTTC
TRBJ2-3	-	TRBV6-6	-	CASTIHRVPDTQYF	TGTGCCAGCACCATACACCGAGTTCCAGATACGCAGTATTTT
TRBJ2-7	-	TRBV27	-	CASSGILGEQYF	TGTGCCAGCAGCGGGATTCTGGGCGAGCAGTACTTC
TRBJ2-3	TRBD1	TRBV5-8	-	CASSSGTGNTDTQYF	TGTGCCAGCAGTTCCGGGACAGGTAACACAGATACGCAGTATTTT
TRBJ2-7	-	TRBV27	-	CASSLRDHYEQYF	TGTGCCAGCAGTTTACGGGACCACTACGAGCAGTACTTC
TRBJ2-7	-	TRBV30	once	CAWRSRAYYEQYF	TGTGCCTGGAGAAGCAGGGCGTACTACGAGCAGTACTTC
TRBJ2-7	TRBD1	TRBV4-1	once	CASSRDRSYEQYF	TGCGCCAGCAGCCGGGACAGGTCCTACGAGCAGTACTTC
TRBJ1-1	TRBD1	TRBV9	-	CASSVDLTRTGLGTEAFF	TGTGCCAGCAGCGTAGATCTCACCCGGACAGGTTTGGGCACTGAAGCTTTCTTT
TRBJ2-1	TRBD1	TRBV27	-	CASSSRLTSGTGSYNEQFF	TGTGCCAGCAGTTCCAGACTCACCTCCGGGACAGGCTCCTACAATGAGCAGTTCTTC
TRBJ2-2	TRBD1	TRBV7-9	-	CASRPGGVGELFF	TGTGCCAGCAGACCAGGGGGTGTCGGGGAGCTGTTTTTT
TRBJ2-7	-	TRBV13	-	CASSHASGWDEQYF	TGTGCCAGCAGCCACGCCTCTGGCTGGGACGAGCAGTACTTC
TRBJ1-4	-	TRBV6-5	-	CASSYRTAGRGEKLFF	TGTGCCAGCAGTTACCGTACAGCGGGCCGGGGAGAAAAACTGTTTTTT
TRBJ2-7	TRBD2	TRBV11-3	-	CASSPPGREGLHEQYF	TGTGCCAGCAGCCCACCAGGGCGGGAGGGCCTTCACGAGCAGTACTTC
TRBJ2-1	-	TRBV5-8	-	CASSLSRSRLFF	TGTGCCAGCAGCTTGAGCCGAAGTAGGCTGTTCTTC
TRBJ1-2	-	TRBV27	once	CASSLSWKVHGYTF	TGTGCCAGCAGTTTATCGTGGAAAGTCCATGGCTACACCTTC
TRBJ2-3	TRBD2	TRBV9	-	CASSVGNSGSLDTQYF	TGTGCCAGCAGCGTAGGAAATAGCGGGAGTCTAGATACGCAGTATTTT
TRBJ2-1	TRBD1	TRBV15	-	CATGTGDDNEQFF	TGTGCCACCGGGACAGGGGACGACAATGAGCAGTTCTTC
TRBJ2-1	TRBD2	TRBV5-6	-	CASSFGTSGNHEQFF	TGTGCCAGCAGCTTCGGGACTAGCGGGAATCATGAGCAGTTCTTC
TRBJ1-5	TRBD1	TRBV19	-	CATTDRGLGVGGNQPQHF	TGTGCCACCACGGACAGGGGGCTAGGCGTCGGAGGCAATCAGCCCCAGCATTTT
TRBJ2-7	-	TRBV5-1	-	CASSFNGIAYEQYF	TGCGCCAGCAGCTTTAACGGGATCGCCTACGAGCAGTACTTC